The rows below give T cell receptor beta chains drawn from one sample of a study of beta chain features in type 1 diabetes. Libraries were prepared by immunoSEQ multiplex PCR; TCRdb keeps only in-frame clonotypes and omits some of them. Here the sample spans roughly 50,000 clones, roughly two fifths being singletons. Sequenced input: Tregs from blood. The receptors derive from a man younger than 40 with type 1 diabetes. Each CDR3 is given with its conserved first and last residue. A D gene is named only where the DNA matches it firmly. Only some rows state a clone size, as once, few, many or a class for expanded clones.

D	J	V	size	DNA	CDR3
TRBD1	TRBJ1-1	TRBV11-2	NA	TGTGCCAGCAGCTTAGGCCTCGGACAGGCGCAGAACACTGAAGCTTTCTTT	CASSLGLGQAQNTEAFF
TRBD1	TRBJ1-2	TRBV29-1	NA	TGCAGCGCCGCGACAGGGGACTATGGCTACACCTTC	CSAATGDYGYTF
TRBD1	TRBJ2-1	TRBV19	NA	TGTGCCAGTAGTGCATCCCCGGGACAGGGGAACTACAATGAGCAGTTCTTC	CASSASPGQGNYNEQFF
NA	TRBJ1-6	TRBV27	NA	TGTGCCAGCAGTTTCTCACAGGGAACCCTCCACTTT	CASSFSQGTLHF
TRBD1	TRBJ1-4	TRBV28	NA	TGTGCCAGCAGTTTACCACAGGGGGCTAATGAAAAACTGTTTTTT	CASSLPQGANEKLFF
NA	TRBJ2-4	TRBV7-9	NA	TGTGCCAGCAGTGGCGCGGAAAACATTCAGTACTTC	CASSGAENIQYF
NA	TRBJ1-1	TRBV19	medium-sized	TGTGCCGTGACAGGTCTGAACACCGCTGAAGCTTTCTTT	CAVTGLNTAEAFF
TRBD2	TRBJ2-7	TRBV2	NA	TGTGCCAGCAGTCTAGCGGGGGAGGTCAACGAGCAGTACTTC	CASSLAGEVNEQYF
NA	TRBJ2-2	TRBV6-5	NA	TGTGCCAGCAGTTACAGAGGGACAGGGGAGCTGTTTTTT	CASSYRGTGELFF
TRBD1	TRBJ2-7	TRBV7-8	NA	TGTGCCAGCAGATGGGACAGGGAATCCGAGCAGTACTTC	CASRWDRESEQYF